These 23 T cell receptor beta chains were sequenced from one sample in a study of T cells after somatic rescue of genetic block. Measured with immunoSEQ multiplex PCR; TCRdb has only the in-frame clones, and not every one. The sample gives some 9,200 clones, around 70% of which show up once; roughly 22% is in the top ten. The sequencing input was peripheral blood mononuclear cells (PBMCs). The receptors here all came from a boy between 10 and 17 years old.

The chain combines TRBV11-2 with TRBJ1-4; 8 nucleotides align to TRBD1. Germline assignment: CDR1 SGHAT and CDR2 FQNNGV. V shed 1 base and J 8 bases; nucleotides not matched to a gene: 9. The CDR3 length is 16 residues. CDR3 bases: TGTGCCAGCAGCTTAGCCCCCGGGGCAGGGGGCGAAAAACTGTTTTTT. Its protein is CASSLAPGAGGEKLFF.

CDR3 coding DNA: TGCGCCAGCAGCTTGGCCCCCGGACAGGGGGGCTCCTACGAGCAGTACTTC. Translation: CASSLAPGQGGSYEQYF. V gene TRBV5-1 combines with J gene TRBJ2-7, with 10 nucleotides matching TRBD1. Germline CDR1 SGHRS, CDR2 YFSETQ. The CDR3 runs 17 residues. The V gene end was trimmed by 0 bases and the J gene end by 0 bases; junction bases not matched to a gene: 6.

The V gene is TRBV14, the J gene TRBJ1-5; 9 bases line up with TRBD1. Trimming cost V 4 bases and J 7 bases; bases outside gene matches: 14. CDR3 size: 17 residues. Per the germline V gene, CDR1 is SGHDN and CDR2 is FVKESK. The CDR3 coding sequence is TGTGCCAGCAGCCTAGCTCGGGACAGGGAAGCTAACCAGCCCCAGCATTTT. As protein: CASSLARDREANQPQHF.

The V gene is TRBV10-3, the J gene TRBJ1-5; D is uncertain. The CDR3 sequence is 13 residues long. Between the trimmed V and J ends, which lost 0 bases and 7 bases, there was a span of 7 bases. Germline lookup yields CDR1 ENHRY and CDR2 SYGVKD. As DNA, the CDR3 is TGTGCCATCAGTGAGTCGAAGGGACAGCCCCAGCATTTT. Translation: CAISESKGQPQHF.

V and J are TRBV6-1 and TRBJ2-3, with 9 bases fitting TRBD2. This CDR3 contains 16 residues. From germline, CDR1 is MNHNS and CDR2 SASEGT. Trimming at V came to 4 bases and at J to 2 bases, leaving 7 bases not matched to a gene. The CDR3: CASSGRAGGPTDTQYF. The CDR3 DNA reads TGTGCCAGCAGTGGCCGAGCGGGGGGCCCCACAGATACGCAGTATTTT.

CDR3: CSVVQSGAPTDTQYF. The CDR3 bases are TGCAGCGTTGTTCAATCAGGGGCCCCCACAGATACGCAGTATTTT. The V gene is TRBV29-1, the J gene TRBJ2-3, with TRBD1 as a possible D gene (6 bases). Germline CDR1 is SQVTM and CDR2 is ANQGSEA. The CDR3 consists of 15 residues. Trimming took off 4 bases at V and 2 bases at J, with 16 bases between the two ends.

This chain links TRBV28 with TRBJ1-3; D may be TRBD1 (5 bases). The V gene lost 4 bases and the J gene lost 4 bases, with 17 bases spanning the gap. Germline V CDR1 and CDR2: MDHEN, SYDVKM. The CDR3 is 16 residues long. The CDR3 sequence: CASSSPGRSAGNTIYF. CDR3 nucleotide sequence: TGTGCCAGCAGTTCTCCGGGACGGTCCGCCGGAAACACCATATATTTT.

J is TRBJ2-1 and V is TRBV9; 8 nucleotides agree with TRBD2. The CDR3 extends over 15 amino acids. The junction had 6 bases not matched to a gene; V was cut back by 3 bases and J by 4 bases. Germline V gives CDR1 SGDLS, CDR2 YYNGEE. CDR3 in DNA: TGTGCCAGCAGCGAGAGCGGGAGTTTATACAATGAGCAGTTCTTC. Translation: CASSESGSLYNEQFF.

The chain combines TRBV6-1 with TRBJ2-7; perhaps TRBD1 as D (5 bases). The CDR3 is made up of 13 amino acids. The V end lost 7 bases, the J end lost 5 bases, and 15 bases lay between the germline ends. Germline CDR1 is MNHNS and CDR2 is SASEGT. The CDR3 here is CASTLERGHEQYF. In nucleotides, the CDR3 is TGTGCCAGCACCCTCGAAAGGGGCCACGAGCAGTACTTC.

The chain has TRBV4-2 and TRBJ1-1, with 7 bases matching TRBD1. Germline trimming cut 5 bases from V and 0 bases from J; bases unmatched to any gene: 6. CDR3 length: 15 residues. The germline V gene encodes CDR1 LGHNA and CDR2 YNFKEQ. CDR3 sequence (DNA): TGTGCCAGCAGCTTAGGGGGCTCCCTGAACACTGAAGCTTTCTTT. Protein sequence: CASSLGGSLNTEAFF.

The genes are TRBV6-1 and TRBJ1-5, with TRBD1 identical over 7 bases. The CDR3 is 13 amino acids. Trimming at V came to 8 bases and at J to 3 bases, leaving 4 bases not matched to a gene. Germline values: CDR1 MNHNS, CDR2 SASEGT. The CDR3 spells CASDGTVNQPQHF. The CDR3, as DNA: TGTGCCAGCGATGGGACAGTCAATCAGCCCCAGCATTTT.

The chain employs TRBV6-6 and TRBJ2-7, with D uncertain. The CDR3 extends over 8 amino acids. CDR1 MNHNY and CDR2 SVGAGI come from the germline V gene (reference sequence). V was clipped by 8 bases and J by 4 bases, with 0 bases between them. The CDR3 DNA is TGTGCCAGCTACGAGCAGTACTTC. It encodes CASYEQYF.

The CDR3 sequence: CASTAGRSSGNTIYF. The DNA of the CDR3 is TGTGCCAGCACCGCAGGACGCTCGTCTGGAAACACCATATATTTT. The V gene is TRBV6-5, the J gene TRBJ1-3; D uncertain. Per the germline V gene, CDR1 is MNHEY and CDR2 is SVGAGI. The length of the CDR3 is 15 residues. Trimming removed 7 bases from V and 1 base from J, with 14 bases in between.

The chain uses TRBV19 and TRBJ2-5, with 10 bases lining up with TRBD1. Judging by the DNA end, TRBJ2-7 fits better; the J call may be wrong. The CDR3 consists of 15 residues. Germline loops: CDR1 LNHDA, CDR2 SQIVND (reference sequence). The CDR3, as DNA: TGTGCCAGTAGTTATCGGACAGGGGGTCCTTACGAGCAGTACTTC. It translates to CASSYRTGGPYEQYF.

This clone occurred once. The chain uses TRBV6-4 and TRBJ2-1; D is perhaps TRBD2 (7 bases). There are 17 residues in the CDR3. Germline V gene sequence: CDR1 MRHNA, CDR2 SNTAGT. The ends were cut back, 5 bases at V and 5 bases at J, with 22 bases in the middle. The CDR3 bases are TGTGCCAGCAGTCCCCAGGATCGGCGGGGGCTACACAATGAGCAGTTCTTC. Protein product: CASSPQDRRGLHNEQFF.

The V call is TRBV6-5, the J call TRBJ2-7; 7 positions agree with TRBD1. The CDR3 is 15 amino acids. Losses at the gene ends were 6 bases for V and 0 bases for J; bases not matched to a gene: 8. CDR1 is MNHEY and CDR2 is SVGAGI in the germline V gene. In nucleotides, the CDR3 is TGTGCCAGCAGCCCCGACAGGGCTAGCTCCTACGAGCAGTACTTC. As protein: CASSPDRASSYEQYF.

This clone was found once. The chain has TRBV19 and TRBJ2-6; 7 nucleotides match TRBD1. J lost 1 base, V lost 3 bases, and 12 bases had no gene match. The CDR3 sequence is 19 residues long. The germline gives CDR1 LNHDA, CDR2 SQIVND (reference sequence). The CDR3 loop reads CASSMRVRQGLSGANVLTF. The CDR3 region has the DNA TGTGCCAGTAGTATGAGGGTGAGACAGGGCTTATCTGGGGCCAACGTCCTGACTTTC.

This clone came up a few times. Other DNA sequences in the same sample also yield this CDR3. The V call is TRBV18, the J call TRBJ2-5; D is undetermined. CDR1 and CDR2 (germline): KGHSH, LQKENI. The CDR3 has 11 residues. V was pared by 3 bases and J by 1 base, with 0 bases between. The CDR3 region is CASSPQETQYF. The DNA for the CDR3 is TGTGCCAGCTCACCCCAAGAGACCCAGTACTTC.

The chain is built from TRBV14 and TRBJ2-1, with 9 bases fitting TRBD2. The CDR3 totals 16 residues. The J segment lost 7 bases and the V segment lost 1 base, leaving 8 bases of the junction unmatched. Germline CDR1 SGHDN, CDR2 FVKESK. The CDR3 here is CASSQAFSGSGNEQFF. CDR3 nucleotides: TGTGCCAGCAGCCAAGCATTTAGCGGGAGTGGTAATGAGCAGTTCTTC.

A few counts support this clone. The V gene is TRBV2, the J gene TRBJ2-2; D is uncertain. CDR1 is SNHLY, CDR2 FYNNEI, per germline. There are 13 residues in the CDR3. V dropped 4 bases and J dropped 4 bases, with 7 bases sitting between them. Written as DNA, the CDR3 is TGTGCCAGCAGTGGGGCGGCCACCGGGGAGCTGTTTTTT. It is translated as CASSGAATGELFF.

V and J are TRBV28 and TRBJ2-7, with TRBD1 identical over 11 bases. Trimming took 4 bases from V and 3 from J; bases not matched to a gene: 11. Per germline, CDR1 MDHEN and CDR2 SYDVKM. The CDR3 has 17 amino acids. The CDR3 loop is CASSSIRDRGYIYEQYF. CDR3 DNA: TGTGCCAGCAGTTCCATCCGGGACAGGGGGTATATCTACGAGCAGTACTTC.

V and J are TRBV19 and TRBJ2-5, with unresolved D. The CDR3 is 13 amino acids. Per the germline V gene, CDR1 is LNHDA and CDR2 is SQIVND (reference sequence). V was trimmed by 1 base and J by 5 bases, leaving 8 bases between them. In nucleotides, the CDR3 is TGTGCCAGTAGTATAGGACTCGGGGAGACCCAGTACTTC. Its protein product is CASSIGLGETQYF.

The CDR3 DNA is TGTGCCAGCAGTGGCCGACCAGGGACATCCGGGGGGCAGTACTTC. This encodes CASSGRPGTSGGQYF. The chain has TRBV6-1 and TRBJ2-7; perhaps D is TRBD1 or TRBD2 (6 bases each). Trimming shortened V by 4 bases and J by 9 bases, and 22 bases separated the two germline ends. CDR1 and CDR2 from the germline V gene are MNHNS and SASEGT. This CDR3 is 15 amino acids long.